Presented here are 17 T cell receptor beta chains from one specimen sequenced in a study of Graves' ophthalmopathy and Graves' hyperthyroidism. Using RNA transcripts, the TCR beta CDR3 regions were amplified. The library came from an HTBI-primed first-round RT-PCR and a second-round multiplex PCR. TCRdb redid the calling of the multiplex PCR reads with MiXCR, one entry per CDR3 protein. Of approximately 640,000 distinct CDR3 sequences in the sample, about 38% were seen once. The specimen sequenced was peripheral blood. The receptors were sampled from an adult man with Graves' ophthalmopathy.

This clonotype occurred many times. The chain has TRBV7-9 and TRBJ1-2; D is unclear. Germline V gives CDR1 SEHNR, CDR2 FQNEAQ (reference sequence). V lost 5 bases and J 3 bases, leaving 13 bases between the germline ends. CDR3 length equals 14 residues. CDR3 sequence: CASSPDGRYYGYTF. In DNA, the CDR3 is TGTGCCAGCAGCCCAGATGGCAGGTACTATGGCTACACCTTC.

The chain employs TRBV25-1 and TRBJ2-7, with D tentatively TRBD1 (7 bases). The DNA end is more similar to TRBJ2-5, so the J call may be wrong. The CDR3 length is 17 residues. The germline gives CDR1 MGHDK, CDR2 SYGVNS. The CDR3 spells CASSEPDRDGGQETQYF. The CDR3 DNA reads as TGTGCCAGCAGTGAACCCGACAGGGACGGGGGCCAAGAGACCCAGTACTTC.

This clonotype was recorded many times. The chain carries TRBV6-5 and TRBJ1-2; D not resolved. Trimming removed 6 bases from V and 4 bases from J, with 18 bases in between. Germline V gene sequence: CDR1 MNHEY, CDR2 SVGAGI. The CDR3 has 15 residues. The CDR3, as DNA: TGTGCCAGCAGCTCGGCCGTACTGGCAGCCTATGGCTACACCTTC. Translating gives CASSSAVLAAYGYTF.

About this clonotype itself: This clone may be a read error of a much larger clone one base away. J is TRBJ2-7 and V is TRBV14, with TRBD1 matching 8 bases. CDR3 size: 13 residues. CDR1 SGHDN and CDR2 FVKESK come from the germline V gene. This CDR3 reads CASSQDRAYEQHF. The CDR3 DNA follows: TGTGCCAGCAGCCAGGACAGGGCCTACGAGCAGCACTTC.

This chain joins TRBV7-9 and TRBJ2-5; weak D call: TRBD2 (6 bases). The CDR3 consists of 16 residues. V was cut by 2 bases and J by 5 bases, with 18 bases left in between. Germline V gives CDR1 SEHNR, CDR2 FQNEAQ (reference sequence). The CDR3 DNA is TGTGCCAGCAGCTTAACCGATCCGGGACTTGTGGAGACCCAGTACTTC. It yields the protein CASSLTDPGLVETQYF. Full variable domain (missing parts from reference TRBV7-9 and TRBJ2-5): DTGVSQNPRHKITKRGQNVTFRCDPISEHNRLYWYRQTLGQGPEFLTYFQNEAQLEKSRLLSDRFSAERPKGSFSTLEIQRTEQGDSAMYLCASSLTDPGLVETQYFGPGTRLLVL.

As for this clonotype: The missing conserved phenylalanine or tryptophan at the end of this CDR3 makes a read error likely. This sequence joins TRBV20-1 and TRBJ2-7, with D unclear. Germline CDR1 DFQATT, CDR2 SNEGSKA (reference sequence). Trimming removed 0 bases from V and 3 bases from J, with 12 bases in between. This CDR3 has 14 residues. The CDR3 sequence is CSARDRKGRYEQYL. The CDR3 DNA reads TGCAGTGCTAGAGATCGAAAAGGGCGCTACGAGCAGTACCTC.

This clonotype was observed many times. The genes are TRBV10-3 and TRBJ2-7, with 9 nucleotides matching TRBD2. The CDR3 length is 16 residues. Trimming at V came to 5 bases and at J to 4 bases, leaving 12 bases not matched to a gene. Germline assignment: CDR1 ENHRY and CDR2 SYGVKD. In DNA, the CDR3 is TGTGCCATCAGTCGACGAGCGGGAGGCGAGGGGTACGAGCAGTACTTC. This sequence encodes CAISRRAGGEGYEQYF.

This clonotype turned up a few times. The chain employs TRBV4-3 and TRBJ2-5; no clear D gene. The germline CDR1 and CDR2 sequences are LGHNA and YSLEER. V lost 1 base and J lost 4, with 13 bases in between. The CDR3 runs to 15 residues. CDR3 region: CASSQGTTSPETQYF. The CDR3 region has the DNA TGCGCCAGCAGCCAAGGGACGACTTCCCCAGAGACCCAGTACTTC.

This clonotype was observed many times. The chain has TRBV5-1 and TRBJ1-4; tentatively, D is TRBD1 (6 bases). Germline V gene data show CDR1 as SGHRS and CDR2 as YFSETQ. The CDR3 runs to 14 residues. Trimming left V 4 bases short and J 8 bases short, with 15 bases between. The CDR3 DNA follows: TGCGCCAGCAGCATGGACGGACAGACAGAAAAACTGTTTTTT. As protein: CASSMDGQTEKLFF.

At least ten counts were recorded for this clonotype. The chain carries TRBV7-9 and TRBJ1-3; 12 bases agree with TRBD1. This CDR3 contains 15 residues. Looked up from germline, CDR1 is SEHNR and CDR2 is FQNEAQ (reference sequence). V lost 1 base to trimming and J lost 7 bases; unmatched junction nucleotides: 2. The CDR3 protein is CASSLGDRGPNTIYF. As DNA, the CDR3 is TGTGCCAGCAGCTTAGGGGACAGGGGGCCGAACACCATATATTTT.

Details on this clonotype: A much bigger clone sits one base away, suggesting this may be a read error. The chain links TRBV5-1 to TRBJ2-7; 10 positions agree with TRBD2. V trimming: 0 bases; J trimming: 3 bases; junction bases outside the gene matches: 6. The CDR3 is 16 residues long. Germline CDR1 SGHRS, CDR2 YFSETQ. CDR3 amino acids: CASSLVGASGGYEQYF. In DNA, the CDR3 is TGCGCCAGCAGCTTGGTCGGGGCTAGCGGGGGCTACGAGCAGTACTTC. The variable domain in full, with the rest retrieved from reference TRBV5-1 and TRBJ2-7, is KAGVTQTPRYLIKTRGQQVTLSCSPISGHRSVSWYQQTPGQGLQFLFEYFSETQRNKGNFPGRFSGRQFSNSRSEMNVSTLELGDSALYLCASSLVGASGGYEQYFGPGTRLTVT.

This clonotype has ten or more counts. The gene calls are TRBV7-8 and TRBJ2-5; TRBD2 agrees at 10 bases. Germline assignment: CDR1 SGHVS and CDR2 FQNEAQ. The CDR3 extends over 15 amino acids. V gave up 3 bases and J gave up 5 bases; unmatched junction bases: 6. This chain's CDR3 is CASSFRLAGQETQYF. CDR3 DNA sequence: TGTGCCAGCAGCTTTAGACTAGCGGGTCAGGAGACCCAGTACTTC.

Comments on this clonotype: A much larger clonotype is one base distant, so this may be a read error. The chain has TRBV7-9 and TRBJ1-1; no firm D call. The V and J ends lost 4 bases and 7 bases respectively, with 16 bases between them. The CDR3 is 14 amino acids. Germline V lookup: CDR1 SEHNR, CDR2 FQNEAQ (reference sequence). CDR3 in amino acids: CASSSLPEDLEAFF. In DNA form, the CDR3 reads TGTGCCAGCAGCTCCTTACCAGAGGACCTTGAAGCTTTCTTT.

This CDR3 is CASSNGAQPQYF. The CDR3 bases are TGTGCCAGCAGCAATGGGGCTCAGCCCCAGTACTTC. The rearrangement links TRBV7-9 to TRBJ2-5; weak D call: TRBD1 (5 bases). CDR3 length: 12 amino acids. Germline-derived CDR1 and CDR2 are SEHNR and FQNEAQ (reference sequence). V lost 5 bases, J lost 9 bases, and 13 bases lay in between.

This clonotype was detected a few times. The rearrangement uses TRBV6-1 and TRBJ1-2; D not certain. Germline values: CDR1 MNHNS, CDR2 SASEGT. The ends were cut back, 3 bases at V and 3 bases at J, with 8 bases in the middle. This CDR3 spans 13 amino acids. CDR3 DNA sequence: TGTGCCAGCAGTGAGAACAACCACTATGGCTACACCTTC. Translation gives CASSENNHYGYTF.

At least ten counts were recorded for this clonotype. The CDR3 region is CASRRGGRYNSPLHF. The CDR3 nucleotides read TGTGCCAGTAGGAGAGGGGGCAGGTATAATTCACCCCTCCACTTT. This chain connects TRBV19 to TRBJ1-6; 7 bases are shared with TRBD1. Germline trimming cut 6 bases from V and 4 bases from J; bases unmatched to any gene: 6. The CDR3 runs 15 residues. Germline V gene sequence: CDR1 LNHDA, CDR2 SQIVND (reference sequence).

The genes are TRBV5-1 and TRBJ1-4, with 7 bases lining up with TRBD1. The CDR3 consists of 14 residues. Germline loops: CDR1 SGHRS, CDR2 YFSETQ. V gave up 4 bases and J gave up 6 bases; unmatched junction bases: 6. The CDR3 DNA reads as TGCGCCAGCAGCGTGGGGACAGCAGATGAAAAACTGTTTTTT. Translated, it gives CASSVGTADEKLFF.